This TCR beta chain is from a study of cytomegalovirus exposure and HLA in healthy donors (dated by TCRdb to 2016 to 2017). Background for the entire study: An earlier analysis of several hundred of the donors reported about 250 Gb of sequence data and roughly 110 million unique TCR beta sequences from about 179 million T cells. A later analysis re-examined previously published TCR beta repertoires from several hundred donors and added high-resolution HLA genotyping to investigate patterns of TCR occurrence. All discovery cohort repertoires had been generated using a single sequencing platform. An early release covering 550 to 700 HLA-typed donors comprised around 300 gigabases of sequencing data and roughly 86 million unique TCR sequences. To predict cytomegalovirus infection status, the study brought together high-throughput TCR immunosequencing, statistical association of individual TCRs with disease status, and machine learning. Using immunosequencing, the study profiled T cell repertoires from about 610 subjects and related those repertoires to cytomegalovirus serostatus. A separate validation cohort of roughly 130 different subjects was used in addition to the roughly 670-subject first cohort. Donor age, sex, ethnicity and CMV serostatus were compiled alongside the repertoire data. The study aimed to test whether cataloging public T cell receptors could reveal signatures of past pathogen exposure. Rather than using new phenotypic data, the later analysis identified candidate immune exposures from TCR beta sequences and from how often those sequences occurred across donors. An earlier analysis of approximately 500 of the donors applied high-throughput TCR beta sequencing to assess whether each TCR beta V gene segment acted as functional or pseudogenic. In a later genetic analysis, genome-wide SNP genotypes for about 65% of the roughly 670 donors were used, and that subset was treated as a discovery cohort. Of the approximately 400 genotyped donors, 70% to 90% were placed in the genetic ancestry cluster associated with self-reported Caucasian donors. Typing coverage differed by locus: A, B, C, DRB1 and DQB1 were typed in roughly 620-630 donors, DQA1 in 500 to 550, DPA1 in roughly 590, and DPB1 in around 440. Class I and class II HLA loci were covered by the typing at four-digit resolution. Among roughly 400 genotyped donors of the cohort, an average of around 240,000 unique TCR beta nucleotide sequences was sequenced per donor, of which 15% to 20% were non-productive. Roughly 5 DR-DQ haplotypes were treated as single units for association and clustering because of strong linkage in the cohort.

Points the paper makes about the study in general: Because HLA typing was unavailable for some donors at each locus, only the typed subset was used in association tests. According to a later genetic analysis, donors in an Asian-associated ancestry cluster had fewer N-insertions in productive TCRs than the approximately 700-donor mean. V-gene and J-gene trimming of TCR beta chains was associated with a missense DCLRE1C variant in a later genetic analysis, and the association was replicated in an independent cohort. A few of the identified cytomegalovirus-associated TCR beta chains were confirmed in vitro to be specific for cytomegalovirus antigens. A later analysis found that HLA-associated TCR beta chains were more clonally expanded and had lower generation probabilities than equally common non-associated chains. In an earlier analysis of approximately 590 of the donors, most TCR beta V segments were observed in productive rearrangements about 87% or about 30% of the time, broadly matching IMGT annotations. Linkage disequilibrium might explain the correlated functional status among segregating V segments, but an unknown experimental factor could not be ruled out. A group of highly shared sequence variants was considered likely to be a technical artifact of the sequencing pipeline. Presence/absence analyses assumed roughly uniform sequencing depth across donors, an assumption that may not hold. In the study, approximately 160 TCR beta chains were listed as associated with cytomegalovirus. This cohort had only TCR beta chains sequenced, and the lack of alpha or paired-chain data limited which features could be detected. It was suggested by the authors that the approach could potentially be generalized to other disease states and immunological phenotypes. The classifier was reported to diagnose cytomegalovirus status with high specificity and sensitivity in both the original and validation cohorts. A further reported finding was that TCR beta sequences accurately predicted the HLA-A and HLA-B alleles for most subjects in the first cohort. Because the 87-base-pair reads could not distinguish some IMGT-functional V segments, including TRBV6-2 and TRBV6-3, those segments were excluded. When HLA alleles, especially DR and DQ, strongly co-occurred, TCR associations were difficult to assign to individual alleles. Several of the top co-occurrence clusters appeared to be linked to parvovirus B19, influenza, CMV and Epstein-Barr virus, according to a later analysis. Most CMV-associated TCR beta chains appeared to be HLA-restricted in a later analysis, and the HLA associations seemed to be driven largely by CMV exposure. Because counts were too low, fewer than 20 rarely observed V segments, including chromosome 9 orphons, were excluded from the earlier analysis of fewer than 650 of the donors. Most TCR sequences were seen in very few donors, while some public TCRs were found in many individuals. Immune exposure information for the cohort was limited to CMV serostatus. Specific HLA alleles were associated with more than 15,000 TCR beta sequences at a false discovery rate of 0.05 in a later analysis. In a later analysis, the rate of TCR association differed among HLA loci, with DRB1 alleles having the most associated TCRs and HLA-C alleles having the fewest.

The CDR3, from cysteine to phenylalanine, totals 13 residues. This entry keeps only the CDR3 DNA: 39 bases, framed from base 1. V lost 4 bases and J lost 8 bases; the stretch between them is 14 bases long. From a lookup of the germline V gene, CDR1 and CDR2 are LGHNA and YSLEER. Preparation of the library involved the immunoSEQ multiplex PCR assay. For the multiplex PCR, a mixture combining 60 forward primers for TCR Vbeta segments and 13 reverse primers for TCR Jbeta segments was used. A multiplex PCR assay on genomic DNA amplified the CDR3 region of rearranged TCR beta genes. On the Illumina HiSeq System, the amplified TCR beta libraries were sequenced as 87-base-pair reads. The authors' pipeline ran thus. A later analysis tallied around 82 million unique TCR beta chains across the 666 repertoires, and around 9.9 million of those chains were shared by two or more donors. Raw reads were error-corrected and collapsed into unique sequences by a nearest-neighbor algorithm in which closely related sequences were merged to remove PCR and sequencing errors. V, D and J gene segments were assigned by aligning CDR3 sequences to IMGT reference sequences. For a sequence to be retained, at least a six-nucleotide match to both a V gene segment and a J gene segment was required. A rearrangement counted as productive if the CDR3 had no stop codons and remained in frame with V and J, and every other rearrangement counted as non-productive. CDR3 was defined by IMGT convention, running from the second conserved V-encoded cysteine to the conserved J-encoded phenylalanine. The earlier analysis of more than 450 of the donors excluded sequences that lacked an unambiguous match to a single V gene segment. In an earlier analysis of a few hundred of the donors, a V segment was called functional when productive rearrangements were above 56.7%, and segregating when the standard deviation between donors exceeded 5%. To diagnose cytomegalovirus status from the catalog of TCR beta chain sequences, a statistical classification framework was built. In a later analysis, TCR nucleotide sequences were compared against IMGT/GENE-DB human TR gene sequences so that V and J genes could be assigned. A later analysis assigned CDR3 sequences and most-parsimonious VDJ recombination scenarios with the TCRdist pipeline. In a later analysis, each TCR beta chain was defined by its CDR3 amino acid sequence together with its V-gene family, and reads lacking a unique V-gene family were excluded. In a later analysis, nearly 600 highly shared, low-generation-probability nucleotide sequences were removed to address suspected cross-contamination and a sequencing artifact. In a later analysis, a clonal expansion index was calculated for each public chain from normalized within-repertoire ranks of inferred template counts. Generation probabilities in a later analysis came from a VDJ recombination model fitted to out-of-frame rearrangements, and those results were checked against IGoR. In a later analysis, TCR-TCR, TCR-HLA and TCR-CMV co-occurrence was scored with hypergeometric tests, and a repertoire-size bias correction was applied to TCR pairs. In a later analysis, false discovery rates were estimated by permuting HLA or CMV assignments 20 times. In a later analysis, co-occurring TCRs were grouped using DBSCAN, and TCRdist sequence similarity was added for clustering within HLA-allele-positive subsets. Co-occurrence clustering excluded repertoires with fewer than 30,000 or more than 120,000 public chains, plus five with anomalous nucleotide sharing. What TCRdb holds here is the immuneACCESS table cut down to in-frame rearrangements. Part of the clones is not present; checked against another copy, under half of the missing clones reflect an unresolved V gene, and the others are unexplained. V, J and clone size were drawn from that table, and D and trimming were deduced from the DNA. Within this sample are about 170,000 clones, with 70% to 90% of them counted one time only. The ten largest clonotypes hold about 2.7% of the sample.

In total, approximately 610 healthy bone marrow donors made up the cohort. All cohort members were sampled while nominally healthy, although unrecorded immune exposures were likely present. The donor tested CMV seropositive, placing the donor among the roughly 300 seropositive members of the cohort. A peripheral blood sample was collected from each donor, and TCR beta sequencing was performed on peripheral blood mononuclear cells. The Qiagen DNeasy Blood Extraction Kit was used to extract genomic DNA from the blood cell samples. This clone was detected many times. There is no known antigen for this receptor. No clone much larger than this one lies a single base away; base qualities are absent.

The origin of this receptor is a man in his thirties or forties in good health and CMV-seropositive. The sample comprised PBMCs. Rearrangement joined TRBV4-3 to TRBJ1-2; the D gene is possibly TRBD1, with 6 bases matching. The sequence in DNA is TGCGCCAGCAGCCGGACAGCGGGGGAAGGCTACACCTTC. This translates into CASSRTAGEGYTF.